This T cell receptor (beta chain) derives from a study of T cell responses to AZD1222 COVID-19 vaccine. Findings and limits, study-wide: Baseline serostatus was positive in only 5 to 7 AZD1222 recipients. Mapped onto spike, vaccine-associated CD4 TCRs spanned it and were dominant at 160-218 and 743-854. Only after the peak T cell response were repertoires sampled.

This clone occurred once. Its antigen is still unknown. Second-dose intervals near 4 or 12 weeks were combined. The CDR3 is 13 amino acids. Per germline, CDR1 SGDLS and CDR2 YYNGEE. V was pared by 0 bases and J by 10 bases, with 1 base of the junction left unmatched. Data came from immunoSEQ multiplex PCR; TCRdb stores just in-frame clones and leaves some out. This repertoire shows 150,000 or so clones, just over 90% found once; its top ten account for under 1.2%. The sample here was peripheral blood, taken 28 days after the second AZD1222 dose. The sequence derives from an adult who received the AZD1222 COVID-19 vaccine. The V gene is TRBV9, the J gene TRBJ2-1; 10 bases line up with TRBD2. The CDR3 loop is CASSVEGLAEQFF. The DNA for the CDR3 is TGTGCCAGCAGCGTAGAGGGACTAGCGGAGCAGTTCTTC.